This T cell receptor beta chain was captured in a study of cytomegalovirus exposure and HLA in healthy donors. The PCR used 60 Vbeta and 13 Jbeta primers. This table comes from immunoSEQ multiplex PCR, and its TCRdb copy is limited to in-frame clones, with some not included. This table has 150,000 to 200,000 clones, 80% appearing once. A note on this clone: As yet, its antigen is unknown.

Unrecorded immune exposures were likely, despite nominal health at sampling. The study's findings and limits: Reports showed the classifier diagnosing cytomegalovirus status with high specificity and sensitivity. TCR beta sequences reportedly predicted the HLA-A and HLA-B alleles of most subjects accurately.

Source material: PBMCs. The TCR sequence derives from a male donor in good health and CMV-seropositive.

The CDR3 region is CASSMFAGRGDGEQYF. The CDR3 DNA is TGTGCCAGTAGTATGTTTGCGGGACGGGGTGATGGCGAGCAGTACTTC. The chain is built from TRBV19 and TRBJ2-7, with a possible D match to TRBD2 (6 bases). The V gene's germline CDR1 is LNHDA and CDR2 SQIVND (reference sequence). Trimming stripped 3 bases from V and 6 bases from J, with 21 bases between. The CDR3 loop spans 16 amino acids.